Shown below are 18 T cell receptor beta chains from a single sample sequenced in a study of cytomegalovirus exposure and HLA in healthy donors. The PCR contained 60 Vbeta and 13 Jbeta primers. Only in-frame clones appear in the TCRdb table, and some are missing; sequencing was by immunoSEQ multiplex PCR. The data show around 130,000 clones, about 85% seen once. The sequenced material came from PBMCs. The source is a boy aged 5-17 years in good health and CMV-seronegative.

The V and J genes are TRBV6-1 and TRBJ2-5; 10 nucleotides agree with TRBD1. From germline, CDR1 is MNHNS and CDR2 SASEGT. Trimming cost V 8 bases and J 1 base; bases outside gene matches: 1. This CDR3 is built from 13 residues. The DNA of the CDR3 is TGTGCCAGCGGGACAGGGGCCCAAGAGACCCAGTACTTC. This encodes CASGTGAQETQYF.

This clone was recorded a few times. The chain joins TRBV6-5 to TRBJ1-2; D might be TRBD1 (6 bases). The germline V gene has CDR1 MNHEY and CDR2 SVGAGI. This CDR3 comprises 13 residues. The V gene lost 5 bases and the J gene lost 5 bases, with 12 bases spanning the gap. The CDR3 loop is CASSTQGKYGYTF. The CDR3 DNA sequence: TGTGCCAGCAGTACACAGGGAAAGTATGGCTACACCTTC.

The rearrangement links TRBV4-3 to TRBJ2-7; D is possibly TRBD2 (5 bases). V was pared by 0 bases and J by 6 bases, with 9 bases between. The CDR3 sequence is 13 residues long. Germline V lookup: CDR1 LGHNA, CDR2 YSLEER. The CDR3 region has the DNA TGCGCCAGCAGCCAAGATGTTCGGGGCGAGCAGTACTTC. Translated: CASSQDVRGEQYF.

This chain links TRBV4-3 with TRBJ2-1; a weak D match, TRBD2 (5 bases). V gave up 0 bases and J gave up 14 bases, with 14 bases separating them. From germline, CDR1 is LGHNA and CDR2 YSLEER. The CDR3 spans 13 residues. CDR3 bases: TGCGCCAGCAGCCAAGATGGAGACGGGATGAAGTTCTTC. Its protein product is CASSQDGDGMKFF.

The gene calls are TRBV6-5 and TRBJ2-7; TRBD1 agrees at 7 bases. V gave up 6 bases and J gave up 4 bases; unmatched junction bases: 9. CDR1 MNHEY and CDR2 SVGAGI come from the germline V gene. The CDR3 has 14 amino acids. CDR3 region: CASSPTGNRYEQYF. The CDR3 nucleotides read TGTGCCAGCAGCCCGACAGGGAATAGGTACGAGCAGTACTTC.

The chain links TRBV2 to TRBJ2-5; 9 bases align to TRBD2. This CDR3 region has 15 residues. The J segment lost 5 bases and the V segment lost 7 bases, leaving 11 bases of the junction unmatched. In germline, CDR1 is SNHLY, CDR2 FYNNEI. This chain's CDR3 is CASTGTLAGRETQYF. The CDR3 nucleotides are TGTGCCAGCACCGGAACCCTAGCGGGAAGGGAGACCCAGTACTTC.

The J gene is TRBJ2-2, the V gene TRBV9; D possibly corresponds to TRBD1 (5 bases). Germline assignment: CDR1 SGDLS and CDR2 YYNGEE. Deletions cut 3 bases from V and 5 bases from J, with 11 bases between. There are 14 residues in the CDR3. The chain's CDR3 is CASSGKGATGELFF. As DNA, the CDR3 is TGTGCCAGCAGCGGGAAAGGGGCTACCGGGGAGCTGTTTTTT.

J is TRBJ1-1 and V is TRBV2, with TRBD1 matching 11 bases. The V segment lost 9 bases and the J segment 10 bases; nucleotides outside the gene matches: 7. The CDR3 loop spans 12 amino acids. Germline CDR1 and CDR2: SNHLY and FYNNEI. The CDR3, as DNA: TGTGCCAGTTCGGGACAGGGGGTGATAGCTTTCTTT. This translates into CASSGQGVIAFF.

This clone was picked up a small number of times. This chain joins TRBV4-1 and TRBJ1-4, with 7 bases fitting TRBD1. This CDR3 has 14 residues. CDR1 is MGHRA, CDR2 YSYEKL, per germline. The V and J ends lost 0 bases and 7 bases, in that order; junction bases with no gene match: 2. CDR3 sequence reads: CASSQDRDSEKLFF. CDR3 DNA: TGCGCCAGCAGCCAAGATCGGGACAGTGAAAAACTGTTTTTT.

J is TRBJ1-1 and V is TRBV7-3; unclear D gene. The germline gives CDR1 SGHTA, CDR2 FQGTGA. This CDR3 comprises 14 residues. Trimming shortened V by 2 bases and J by 0 bases, and 7 bases separated the two germline ends. The CDR3 bases are TGTGCCAGCAGCTTAGGAGCGGTGAACACTGAAGCTTTCTTT. Protein sequence: CASSLGAVNTEAFF.

The rearrangement links TRBV19 to TRBJ2-1; weak D call: TRBD2 (5 bases). V lost 5 bases, J lost 7 bases, and 12 bases lay in between. The CDR3 is 13 amino acids. CDR1 and CDR2 (germline): LNHDA, SQIVND (reference sequence). The CDR3: CASSLTRGNEQFF. The CDR3, as DNA: TGTGCCAGTAGTCTCACGCGCGGGAATGAGCAGTTCTTC.

The chain uses TRBV7-2 and TRBJ2-7, with 10 bases identical to TRBD2. The CDR3 loop spans 15 amino acids. Germline assignment: CDR1 SGHTA and CDR2 FQGNSA. With 2 bases clipped from V and 3 bases from J, the junction kept 4 bases outside the gene matches. For the CDR3, the DNA is TGTGCCAGCAGCTTAAGCGGGGGGGCGGGCTACGAGCAGTACTTC. Amino acid sequence: CASSLSGGAGYEQYF.

The rearrangement links TRBV18 to TRBJ2-7, with TRBD2 identical over 7 bases. CDR1 KGHSH and CDR2 LQKENI come from the germline V gene. The CDR3 runs to 14 residues. V trimming: 0 bases; J trimming: 3 bases; junction bases outside the gene matches: 2. The CDR3 DNA sequence: TGTGCCAGCTCACCACCGTCTAGCGGCTACGAGCAGTACTTC. Translation: CASSPPSSGYEQYF.

The V call is TRBV6-4, the J call TRBJ2-7, with D possibly being TRBD1 (6 bases). Germline CDR1 and CDR2: MRHNA and SNTAGT. Trimming took 3 bases from V and 6 from J, leaving 12 bases between them. The CDR3 has 13 residues. For the CDR3, the DNA is TGTGCCAGCAGTGATCAACAGGGTTTCGAGCAGTACTTC. Protein product: CASSDQQGFEQYF.

The CDR3 sequence: CASSSSGGGQETQYF. The CDR3 DNA reads as TGCGCCAGCAGCTCGAGCGGGGGGGGGCAAGAGACCCAGTACTTC. This chain joins TRBV5-1 and TRBJ2-5, with 10 bases aligning to TRBD2. CDR1 and CDR2 (germline): SGHRS, YFSETQ. V was clipped by 3 bases and J by 2 bases; unmatched bases: 4. This CDR3 has 15 residues.

Details on this clone: Sequence at one end of the junction differs from germline and may be a read error. The rearrangement links TRBV7-9 to TRBJ1-2; TRBD1 matches at 8 bases. The CDR3 loop spans 16 amino acids. Germline loops: CDR1 SEHNR, CDR2 FQNEAQ (reference sequence). The CDR3 nucleotides read TGTGCCAGCAGCCTCAGTACAAGGACAGGGAGGGATGGCTACCCCTTC. It is translated as CASSLSTRTGRDGYPF.

The sample holds a few counts of this clone. This chain connects TRBV5-1 to TRBJ2-1; D may be TRBD1 (6 bases). V shed 7 bases and J shed 6 bases, with 14 bases lying between them. Germline loops: CDR1 SGHRS, CDR2 YFSETQ. CDR3 length: 13 amino acids. Here the CDR3 reads CASLQGSGNEQFF. The CDR3 DNA follows: TGCGCCAGCTTGCAGGGGTCGGGCAATGAGCAGTTCTTC.

V gene TRBV10-3 combines with J gene TRBJ2-4, with TRBD1 matching over 8 bases. The CDR3 contains 13 residues. V was clipped by 6 bases and J by 6 bases; unmatched bases: 4. Germline CDR1 is ENHRY and CDR2 is SYGVKD. The DNA for the CDR3 is TGTGCCATCAGCGACGGACAGGGAAACATTCAGTACTTC. It is translated as CAISDGQGNIQYF.